This T cell receptor beta chain was documented in a study of blood T cell repertoires in COVID-19. Study information: There were acute and convalescent COVID-19 samples, and they came from the United States, Italy and Spain.

Per germline, CDR1 KGHSH and CDR2 LQKENI. The CDR3 spans 13 residues. Between the trimmed V and J ends, which lost 5 bases and 5 bases, there was a span of 12 bases. Original methodology: Amplification from reference gene primers served as the basis for estimated nucleated cell counts. Libraries were prepared by immunoSEQ multiplex PCR; TCRdb keeps only in-frame clonotypes and omits some of them. V and J calls and clone size are as listed in that table; D and trimming were resolved from the DNA. The sample records about 380,000 clones, around 85% being singletons. This clone came up once. The V gene is TRBV18, the J gene TRBJ1-1; D remains unclear. The specimen was peripheral blood. This TCR came from a woman aged 18-30 years with acute or convalescent COVID-19. CDR3 DNA: TGTGCCAGCTCAGGGTCAGAGCGAACTGAAGCTTTCTTT. The encoded protein is CASSGSERTEAFF.